Shown below are 27 T cell receptor beta chains from a single sample sequenced in a study of CD8 T cells in Susac syndrome. The authors reverse transcribed roughly 0.45 to 1 ug RNA with random hexamers. Via MiXCR, TCRdb re-called the immunoSEQ multiplex PCR reads, giving one row per CDR3 protein. The sample records 150,000 to 190,000 distinct CDR3 sequences, 85% to 95% being singletons. Sequenced sample: CD4+ T cells from PBMCs. Every receptor here comes from a human donor with Susac syndrome.

This chain joins TRBV7-2 and TRBJ2-7, with 8 bases aligning to TRBD1. Germline V gives CDR1 SGHTA, CDR2 FQGNSA. This CDR3 has 14 residues. Trimming took 3 bases from V and 1 from J; bases not matched to a gene: 2. In nucleotides, the CDR3 is TGTGCCAGCAGCTTCAGACAGGGGTCCTACGAGCAGTACTTC. It codes for CASSFRQGSYEQYF.

This clonotype was seen only once. This sequence joins TRBV27 and TRBJ2-5; no definite D call. The CDR3 is 15 residues long. The germline V and J ends were trimmed by 5 bases and 3 bases, with 16 bases remaining between them. Germline CDR1 and CDR2: MNHEY and SMNVEV (reference sequence). Here the CDR3 DNA reads TGTGCCAGCAGTCCCGCTTGGACGGCCGAAGAGACCCAGTACTTC. Protein product: CASSPAWTAEETQYF.

V usage is TRBV29-1 and J usage is TRBJ2-5; D unresolved. Per germline, CDR1 SQVTM and CDR2 ANQGSEA. This CDR3 comprises 14 residues. The ends were cut back, 1 base at V and 4 bases at J, with 13 bases in the middle. The CDR3 protein is CSVEALSGRETQYF. The DNA of the CDR3 is TGCAGCGTTGAAGCGTTGAGTGGGCGAGAGACCCAGTACTTC.

On this clonotype itself: Compared with germline, one end of the junction differs, possibly owing to a read error. The genes are TRBV12-3 or TRBV12-4 and TRBJ2-4, with TRBD1 identical over 10 bases. This CDR3 has 12 residues. The CDR3 coding sequence is TGTGCCAGCAGTTTACGGGGACAGGGGACATCATTC. It translates to CASSLRGQGTSF.

CDR3 residues: CASRGEPPSSYNEQFF. CDR3 bases: TGCGCCAGCAGGGGGGAACCTCCAAGCTCCTACAATGAGCAGTTCTTC. J is TRBJ2-1 and V is TRBV5-1, with D tentatively TRBD1 or TRBD2 (5 bases each). Germline assignment: CDR1 SGHRS and CDR2 YFSETQ. The V gene lost 5 bases and the J gene lost 0 bases, with 15 bases spanning the gap. The CDR3 is 16 residues long.

This chain links TRBV5-4 with TRBJ1-2; possible D gene TRBD1, 5 bases. The V gene's germline CDR1 is SGHNT and CDR2 YYREEE (reference sequence). This CDR3 is built from 16 residues. The germline V and J ends were trimmed by 7 bases and 2 bases, with 21 bases remaining between them. The CDR3: CASGGGNPSLNYGYTF. As DNA, the CDR3 is TGTGCCAGCGGTGGGGGAAACCCAAGCCTCAACTATGGCTACACCTTC.

V and J are TRBV20-1 and TRBJ2-7; 11 positions agree with TRBD1. This CDR3 has 13 residues. Trimming at V came to 6 bases and at J to 6 bases, leaving 7 bases not matched to a gene. CDR1 is DFQATT, CDR2 SNEGSKA, per germline (reference sequence). The CDR3 region is CSAGQGASGEQYF. In DNA, the CDR3 is TGCAGTGCAGGACAGGGGGCATCGGGCGAGCAGTACTTC.

This CDR3 is CSARGLSHNEQFF. The CDR3 DNA follows: TGCAGCGCGAGGGGGCTTTCCCACAATGAGCAGTTCTTC. V usage is TRBV29-1 and J usage is TRBJ2-1; 7 bases fit TRBD1. This CDR3 region has 13 residues. V was pared by 7 bases and J by 5 bases, with 8 bases of the junction left unmatched. CDR1 SQVTM and CDR2 ANQGSEA come from the germline V gene.

The chain carries TRBV7-2 and TRBJ2-7; D might be TRBD1 (5 bases). CDR3 length: 12 amino acids. Germline loops: CDR1 SGHTA, CDR2 FQGNSA. Trimming removed 11 bases from V and 4 bases from J, with 15 bases in between. CDR3: CAVSRDSYEQYF. CDR3 sequence (DNA): TGTGCCGTAAGCCGAGACAGTTACGAGCAGTACTTC.

The genes are TRBV20-1 and TRBJ1-5; D unclear. V lost 6 bases and J 7 bases, leaving 19 bases between the germline ends. There are 14 residues in the CDR3. Germline assignment: CDR1 DFQATT and CDR2 SNEGSKA (reference sequence). The CDR3 DNA reads as TGCAGTGCAAGACGGAACGCGGCTAAGCAGCCCCAGCATTTT. Protein: CSARRNAAKQPQHF.

This clonotype came up once. This chain joins TRBV4-2 and TRBJ2-7; D possibly corresponds to TRBD2 (5 bases). Per germline, CDR1 LGHNA and CDR2 YNFKEQ. V lost 4 bases and J lost 9, with 19 bases in between. The CDR3 length is 14 residues. CDR3: CASSLPSDSVGQYF. CDR3 DNA: TGTGCCAGCAGCCTCCCCTCGGACTCCGTTGGGCAGTACTTC.

The chain carries TRBV5-4 and TRBJ2-3, with TRBD2 identical over 10 bases. Per the germline V gene, CDR1 is SGHNT and CDR2 is YYREEE (reference sequence). The CDR3 contains 15 residues. After removal of 5 bases from V and 4 bases from J, the junction contained 7 bases not matched to a gene. The CDR3 sequence: CASSLAGGIADTQYF. CDR3 sequence (DNA): TGTGCCAGCAGTTTAGCGGGGGGAATCGCAGATACGCAGTATTTT.

The V and J genes are TRBV7-2 and TRBJ2-5; TRBD2 matches 9 bases. Germline V gene data show CDR1 as SGHTA and CDR2 as FQGNSA. With V trimmed by 4 bases and J by 2 bases, 5 bases remained unmatched. The CDR3 runs 15 residues. CDR3 protein: CASSSWAGGQETQYF. DNA for the CDR3: TGTGCCAGCAGCTCCTGGGCGGGGGGGCAAGAGACCCAGTACTTC.

V gene TRBV9 combines with J gene TRBJ2-5; 11 bases line up with TRBD2. Germline CDR1 SGDLS, CDR2 YYNGEE. This CDR3 spans 16 amino acids. J lost 1 base, V lost 0 bases, and 2 bases had no gene match. The CDR3 is CASSVASGGSQETQYF. CDR3 DNA: TGTGCCAGCAGCGTAGCTAGCGGGGGGTCCCAAGAGACCCAGTACTTC.

The CDR3 DNA reads TGTGCCAGCAGCTTATCAAGGACAGGGGGCAGCGAGCAGTACTTC. It specifies CASSLSRTGGSEQYF. The chain recombines TRBV7-2 with TRBJ2-7; 11 bases map to TRBD1. Germline-derived CDR1 and CDR2 are SGHTA and FQGNSA. CDR3 length equals 15 residues. Trimming at V came to 2 bases and at J to 6 bases, leaving 6 bases not matched to a gene.

The rearrangement links TRBV29-1 to TRBJ2-7; D possibly matches TRBD1 or TRBD2 (5 bases each). V shed 6 bases and J shed 2 bases, with 17 bases lying between them. The CDR3 is made up of 14 amino acids. CDR1 and CDR2 (germline): SQVTM, ANQGSEA. The CDR3 nucleotides are TGCAGCGTATGGGACGGAAGCAGTACCTACGAGCAGTACTTC. Translating gives CSVWDGSSTYEQYF.

The J gene is TRBJ2-3, the V gene TRBV9, with unresolved D. Germline loops: CDR1 SGDLS, CDR2 YYNGEE. This CDR3 comprises 14 residues. The V gene lost 4 bases and the J gene lost 1 base, with 10 bases spanning the gap. The CDR3 DNA sequence: TGTGCCAGCAGCTCCGTGCCCCGCACAGATACGCAGTATTTT. The encoded protein is CASSSVPRTDTQYF.

The J gene is TRBJ2-5, the V gene TRBV29-1; D is unclear. CDR1 SQVTM and CDR2 ANQGSEA come from the germline V gene. Trimming pared 4 bases from V and 5 bases from J, leaving 14 bases between. The length of the CDR3 is 13 residues. The DNA for the CDR3 is TGCAGCGTTGGCAGCTTAAAGGCGGAGACCCAGTACTTC. Translated: CSVGSLKAETQYF.

The genes are TRBV20-1 and TRBJ2-5, with a weak D call TRBD2 (5 bases). Per the germline V gene, CDR1 is DFQATT and CDR2 is SNEGSKA (reference sequence). V dropped 6 bases and J dropped 1 base, with 15 bases sitting between them. CDR3 length equals 14 residues. CDR3 loop: CSAFGGLPQETQYF. The CDR3 bases are TGCAGTGCATTCGGAGGTCTCCCCCAAGAGACCCAGTACTTC.

The rearrangement uses TRBV12-3 or TRBV12-4 and TRBJ1-5; 7 bases match TRBD1. J lost 4 bases, V lost 4 bases, and 7 bases had no gene match. This CDR3 spans 15 amino acids. CDR3 DNA sequence: TGTGCCAGCAGTTCCCGACAGGGAGGGAATCAGCCCCAGCATTTT. Residues: CASSSRQGGNQPQHF.

The V and J genes are TRBV29-1 and TRBJ2-3; 13 bases are shared with TRBD2. The length of the CDR3 is 14 residues. Germline CDR1 reads SQVTM; CDR2 reads ANQGSEA. V was clipped by 7 bases and J by 3 bases; unmatched bases: 4. Here the CDR3 reads CSARTSGGTDTQYF. CDR3 in DNA: TGCAGCGCTCGGACTAGCGGGGGTACAGATACGCAGTATTTT.

V gene TRBV11-2 combines with J gene TRBJ1-6; the D is unclear. The CDR3 has 12 amino acids. Trimming took 4 bases from V and 18 from J, leaving 16 bases between them. Germline lookup yields CDR1 SGHAT and CDR2 FQNNGV. DNA of the CDR3: TGTGCCAGCAGCTCCCGACCGACCCTGCCCCACTTT. This codes for CASSSRPTLPHF.

The chain joins TRBV19 to TRBJ1-2; D is ambiguous. Trimming took off 2 bases at V and 7 bases at J, with 14 bases between the two ends. Germline loops: CDR1 LNHDA, CDR2 SQIVND (reference sequence). This CDR3 comprises 14 residues. The CDR3 loop is CASSILTSSGGYTF. CDR3 nucleotide sequence: TGTGCCAGTAGTATACTGACATCAAGCGGTGGCTACACCTTC.

This clonotype was detected once. This chain joins TRBV5-6 and TRBJ2-3; D gene uncertain. V lost 1 base and J 2 bases, leaving 8 bases between the germline ends. CDR1 is SGHDT and CDR2 is YYEEEE in the germline V gene. The CDR3 spans 14 residues. The CDR3 loop reads CASSLLPNTDTQYF. CDR3 nucleotides: TGTGCCAGCAGCTTGTTACCTAACACAGATACGCAGTATTTT.

CDR3: CASSLGMNTEAFF. CDR3 nucleotides: TGTGCCAGCAGTTTAGGTATGAACACTGAAGCTTTCTTT. The V call is TRBV27, the J call TRBJ1-1; D is unresolved. Per germline, CDR1 MNHEY and CDR2 SMNVEV (reference sequence). This CDR3 has 13 residues. V gave up 2 bases and J gave up 0 bases, with 4 bases separating them.

This chain connects TRBV6-5 to TRBJ2-2; D may match TRBD1 or TRBD2 (6 bases each). The CDR3 covers 15 residues. Trimming removed 10 bases at V and 7 bases at J, with 22 bases between. CDR1 and CDR2 (germline): MNHEY, SVGAGI. CDR3 sequence (DNA): TGTGCCACTAAGTTGCGGGACAATGGGCACGGGGAGCTGTTTTTT. Translation: CATKLRDNGHGELFF.

The chain uses TRBV19 and TRBJ2-5; no clear D gene. The V gene lost 2 bases and the J gene lost 1 base, with 8 bases spanning the gap. Germline V gene data show CDR1 as LNHDA and CDR2 as SQIVND (reference sequence). This CDR3 spans 14 amino acids. In nucleotides, the CDR3 is TGTGCCAGTAGTATATCCCCGTCCCAAGAGACCCAGTACTTC. Amino acid sequence: CASSISPSQETQYF.